These 13 T cell receptor beta chains were sequenced from one sample in a study of CD8+ T cells in alopecia areata. RNA was extracted and reverse transcribed into cDNA as the sequencing template. Generated by immunoSEQ multiplex PCR, the TCRdb table keeps only in-frame clones and is missing some. The table includes about 150,000 clones, roughly 52% detected once. Treatment described: oral pan-JAK inhibitor, 5-10 mg twice daily. Sequenced here: CD8+ T cells sorted from blood, sampled at week 4, from a patient treated with tofacitinib. The receptors come from a human donor with alopecia areata.

The chain couples TRBV7-9 to TRBJ2-5, with 7 nucleotides matching TRBD1. The CDR3 length is 15 residues. Germline V lookup: CDR1 SEHNR, CDR2 FQNEAQ (reference sequence). Unmatched junction bases numbered 11, after V lost 5 bases and J lost 5 bases. CDR3 nucleotides: TGTGCCAGCAGCCTCCGGGACAGTGGATCGGAGACCCAGTACTTC. This encodes CASSLRDSGSETQYF.

The chain uses TRBV27 and TRBJ2-7; 8 positions match TRBD1. The CDR3 has 14 amino acids. V shed 4 bases, J shed 4 bases, and the junction held 6 bases outside the gene matches. Germline assignment: CDR1 MNHEY and CDR2 SMNVEV (reference sequence). The CDR3: CASSWAGGIYEQYF. The CDR3 DNA sequence: TGTGCCAGCAGTTGGGCAGGGGGCATTTACGAGCAGTACTTC.

V usage is TRBV7-9 and J usage is TRBJ2-1, with 10 bases that match TRBD1. The CDR3 runs 15 residues. CDR1 and CDR2 from the germline V gene are SEHNR and FQNEAQ (reference sequence). V dropped 4 bases and J dropped 7; count of bases not matched to a gene: 7. The CDR3 coding sequence is TGTGCCAGCAGCTCTCGACAGGGGGCCAATAATGAGCAGTTCTTC. Translated: CASSSRQGANNEQFF.

This chain links TRBV29-1 with TRBJ1-2; possible D gene TRBD1, 6 bases. The germline gives CDR1 SQVTM, CDR2 ANQGSEA. The V end lost 0 bases, the J end lost 4 bases, and 12 bases lay between the germline ends. The CDR3 sequence is 14 residues long. The CDR3: CSVEDAGELYGYTF. CDR3 DNA sequence: TGCAGCGTTGAAGATGCAGGGGAACTCTATGGCTACACCTTC.

This clone was seen only a few times. This chain uses TRBV29-1 with TRBJ2-3, with 7 bases fitting TRBD2. The germline gives CDR1 SQVTM, CDR2 ANQGSEA. CDR3 length: 11 residues. The chain's CDR3 is CIAGGADTQYF. The CDR3 DNA reads TGCATCGCTGGGGGGGCAGATACGCAGTATTTT.

This clone was seen only a few times. The J gene is TRBJ1-1, the V gene TRBV10-3, with a possible D match to TRBD1 (5 bases). This CDR3 is 14 amino acids long. The V and J ends lost 5 bases and 3 bases respectively, with 13 bases between them. Germline V gives CDR1 ENHRY, CDR2 SYGVKD. The CDR3 spells CAISPGHEDTEAFF. DNA for the CDR3: TGTGCCATCAGTCCTGGACATGAGGACACTGAAGCTTTCTTT.

The chain recombines TRBV7-2 with TRBJ2-1, with D perhaps assigned TRBD1 or TRBD2 (5 bases each). CDR3 length: 17 residues. Germline V CDR1 and CDR2: SGHTA, FQGNSA. With 3 bases removed from V and 6 bases from J, the gap between germline ends came to 21 bases. The CDR3 loop reads CASSLSSLGESVNEQFF. The CDR3 DNA follows: TGTGCCAGCAGCTTGAGCTCACTAGGGGAGAGCGTCAATGAGCAGTTCTTC. The full variable domain, its missing parts supplied by reference TRBV7-2 and TRBJ2-1, is GAGVSQSPSNKVTEKGKDVELRCDPISGHTALYWYRQSLGQGLEFLIYFQGNSAPDKSGLPSDRFSAERTGGSVSTLTIQRTQQEDSAVYLCASSLSSLGESVNEQFFGPGTRLTVL.

The rearrangement joins TRBV7-9 to TRBJ1-2, with TRBD1 matching over 8 bases. The CDR3 runs 14 residues. Germline values: CDR1 SEHNR, CDR2 FQNEAQ (reference sequence). After removal of 5 bases from V and 4 bases from J, the junction contained 6 bases not matched to a gene. CDR3 in DNA: TGTGCCAGCAGCGTCGCCGGGACAGGCTATGGCTACACCTTC. It encodes CASSVAGTGYGYTF.

The chain couples TRBV6-5 to TRBJ2-5; D ambiguous. CDR1 is MNHEY and CDR2 is SVGAGI in the germline V gene. The CDR3 is 13 residues long. The V and J ends lost 0 bases and 5 bases respectively, with 7 bases between them. The CDR3 DNA sequence: TGTGCCAGCAGTTACTCTGGCTGGGAGACCCAGTACTTC. It codes for CASSYSGWETQYF.

The chain's CDR3 is CASSLSTSGGGEQFF. In DNA, the CDR3 is TGTGCCAGCAGCTTATCAACTAGCGGGGGGGGAGAGCAGTTCTTC. The rearrangement links TRBV7-8 to TRBJ2-1; the match to TRBD2 covers 13 bases. The length of the CDR3 is 15 residues. The V gene end was trimmed by 2 bases and the J gene end by 10 bases; junction bases not matched to a gene: 5. Germline V gene lookup returns CDR1 SGHVS and CDR2 FQNEAQ.

This clone was found a few times. The CDR3 coding sequence is TGTGCCAGCAGCCAAGAGGATGCTAGCGGGGAGGAGCTGTTTTTT. Translation gives CASSQEDASGEELFF. V is TRBV4-2 and J is TRBJ2-2; 9 nucleotides align to TRBD2. The CDR3 runs 15 residues. After removal of 0 bases from V and 10 bases from J, the junction contained 6 bases not matched to a gene. The V gene's germline CDR1 is LGHNA and CDR2 YNFKEQ.

The chain links TRBV10-3 to TRBJ2-5; weak D call: TRBD1 (5 bases). The length of the CDR3 is 13 residues. V was trimmed by 6 bases and J by 1 base, leaving 9 bases between them. CDR1 is ENHRY, CDR2 SYGVKD, per germline. In DNA, the CDR3 is TGTGCCATCAGAGACAGTCTCCAAGAGACCCAGTACTTC. Translating it yields CAIRDSLQETQYF.

Only a few counts were recorded for this clone. Different DNA sequences within this sample yield the same CDR3. The chain joins TRBV5-1 to TRBJ1-2, with 7 bases matching TRBD1. The germline V gene encodes CDR1 SGHRS and CDR2 YFSETQ. V dropped 4 bases and J dropped 4; count of bases not matched to a gene: 4. The CDR3 spans 13 residues. In DNA, the CDR3 is TGCGCCAGCAGCCTGGACAGGACCTATGGCTACACCTTC. Protein sequence: CASSLDRTYGYTF.